Sequencing of this TCR beta chain was carried out in a study of blood T cell repertoires in COVID-19. Study-level information: Sources were T cells, B-cell-depleted T cells, or PBMCs; the material itself was cDNA or gDNA.

Germline CDR1 is SGHTA and CDR2 is FQGNSA. The CDR3 totals 15 residues. Here immunoSEQ multiplex PCR was the method, and the copy in TCRdb shows in-frame clones only, minus some. The profile shows tens of thousands of clones, around 89% of them singletons. This rearrangement joins TRBV7-2 to TRBJ2-5; TRBD1 agrees at 7 bases. The DNA end is more similar to TRBJ2-7, so the J call may be wrong. The sample consisted of peripheral blood. This TCR came from a human donor in a cohort sampled during active COVID-19. The CDR3 sequence is CASSLVAGGSYEQYF. The CDR3 coding sequence is TGTGCCAGCAGCTTAGTTGCAGGGGGCTCCTACGAGCAGTACTTC.